A single sample gave rise to the 29 T cell receptor beta chains below, sequenced in a study of control samples from healthy donors and cancer patients. Produced via immunoSEQ multiplex PCR; TCRdb's table is partial and in-frame only. Of approximately 170,000 clones listed, 92% were seen once; the top ten hold approximately 0.7%. Sequencing was performed on blood. The receptors stem from a woman aged 25 to 39 in good health.

J is TRBJ1-1 and V is TRBV2, with a tentative D call TRBD1 (5 bases). From germline, CDR1 is SNHLY and CDR2 FYNNEI. The V gene lost 1 base and the J gene lost 7 bases, with 19 bases spanning the gap. The length of the CDR3 is 16 residues. The CDR3 nucleotides are TGTGCCAGCAGTGAAGTTCCTGCGGCAGGGACGATTGAAGCTTTCTTT. Translated: CASSEVPAAGTIEAFF. Full variable domain (rest looked up from reference TRBV2 and TRBJ1-1): EPEVTQTPSHQVTQMGQEVILRCVPISNHLYFYWYRQILGQKVEFLVSFYNNEISEKSEIFDDQFSVERPDGSNFTLKIRSTKLEDSAMYFCASSEVPAAGTIEAFFGQGTRLTVV.

The chain couples TRBV12-3 or TRBV12-4 to TRBJ1-5; the D is unclear. V was pared by 6 bases and J by 3 bases, with 9 bases between. This CDR3 contains 13 residues. The CDR3 region has the DNA TGTGCCAGCAGGCCCGAATACAATCAGCCCCAGCATTTT. It translates to CASRPEYNQPQHF.

The chain links TRBV24-1 to TRBJ1-3; D gene unclear. The CDR3 has 14 residues. CDR1 and CDR2 from the germline V gene are KGHDR and SFDVKD. V lost 3 bases and J lost 0, with 5 bases in between. In nucleotides, the CDR3 is TGTGCCACCAGTGATAAAGGCTCTGGAAACACCATATATTTT. This sequence encodes CATSDKGSGNTIYF.

The J gene is TRBJ2-1, the V gene TRBV5-4; D unresolved. This CDR3 comprises 12 residues. The ends were cut back, 0 bases at V and 8 bases at J, with 6 bases in the middle. CDR1 is SGHNT, CDR2 YYREEE, per germline (reference sequence). CDR3 sequence reads: CASSLVGDEQFF. In nucleotides, the CDR3 is TGTGCCAGCAGCTTGGTAGGCGATGAGCAGTTCTTC.

This chain connects TRBV5-1 to TRBJ2-7; the match to TRBD2 covers 8 bases. The germline gives CDR1 SGHRS, CDR2 YFSETQ. CDR3 length: 15 amino acids. V dropped 3 bases and J dropped 0; count of bases not matched to a gene: 5. DNA for the CDR3: TGCGCCAGCAGCTGGTCGGGGGGGAGCTCCTACGAGCAGTACTTC. This sequence encodes CASSWSGGSSYEQYF.

This rearrangement joins TRBV2 to TRBJ1-2; 11 nucleotides agree with TRBD1. Germline CDR1 is SNHLY and CDR2 is FYNNEI. This CDR3 spans 13 amino acids. J was trimmed by 8 bases and V by 9 bases; bases with no gene match: 8. The CDR3 DNA sequence: TGTGCCAGGGAAGGACAGGGGGCGTCCGGCTACACCTTC. This sequence encodes CAREGQGASGYTF.

The chain links TRBV7-2 to TRBJ2-1; D may be TRBD2 (6 bases). V lost 4 bases and J lost 10, with 17 bases in between. This CDR3 contains 14 residues. Germline V gene data show CDR1 as SGHTA and CDR2 as FQGNSA. For the CDR3, the DNA is TGTGCCAGCAGCTCCAGAGCGGGTTTCGGGGAGCAGTTCTTC. Translated, it gives CASSSRAGFGEQFF.

The chain couples TRBV11-1 to TRBJ1-1, with TRBD1 identical over 7 bases. The V segment lost 4 bases and the J segment 1 base; nucleotides outside the gene matches: 9. This CDR3 region has 16 residues. Germline V gene data show CDR1 as SGHAT and CDR2 as FQDESV (reference sequence). The CDR3 protein is CASSYDMDRRNTEAFF. As DNA, the CDR3 is TGTGCCAGCAGCTACGATATGGACAGGCGGAACACTGAAGCTTTCTTT. Drawing the rest from reference TRBV11-1 and TRBJ1-1, the complete variable domain is EAEVAQSPRYKITEKSQAVAFWCDPISGHATLYWYRQILGQGPELLVQFQDESVVDDSQLPKDRFSAERLKGVDSTLKIQPAELGDSAMYLCASSYDMDRRNTEAFFGQGTRLTVV.

The genes are TRBV7-9 and TRBJ2-1; 10 bases agree with TRBD1. The germline V gene encodes CDR1 SEHNR and CDR2 FQNEAQ (reference sequence). V was pared by 5 bases and J by 6 bases, with 4 bases of the junction left unmatched. This CDR3 has 14 amino acids. CDR3 sequence (DNA): TGTGCCAGCAGCGCCAGGGACAGGGGCAATGAGCAGTTCTTC. The encoded protein is CASSARDRGNEQFF. Full variable domain (missing parts from reference TRBV7-9 and TRBJ2-1): DTGVSQNPRHKITKRGQNVTFRCDPISEHNRLYWYRQTLGQGPEFLTYFQNEAQLEKSRLLSDRFSAERPKGSFSTLEIQRTEQGDSAMYLCASSARDRGNEQFFGPGTRLTVL.

The CDR3 protein is CASSILLASGSNEQYF. The CDR3 DNA reads TGTGCCAGTAGTATCTTATTAGCTAGCGGGAGTAACGAGCAGTACTTC. The chain is built from TRBV19 and TRBJ2-7; 10 nucleotides match TRBD2. The CDR3 has 16 amino acids. Germline-derived CDR1 and CDR2 are LNHDA and SQIVND (reference sequence). V was pared by 3 bases and J by 5 bases, with 10 bases of the junction left unmatched.

The rearrangement uses TRBV5-6 and TRBJ2-7; D is uncertain. CDR1 SGHDT and CDR2 YYEEEE come from the germline V gene. The CDR3 spans 13 residues. V gave up 3 bases and J gave up 1 base, with 8 bases separating them. The CDR3 bases are TGTGCCAGCAGCTCGGGTAGTTCCTACGAGCAGTACTTC. Translating it yields CASSSGSSYEQYF.

This chain links TRBV28 with TRBJ1-2, with TRBD1 as a possible D gene (6 bases). Between the trimmed V and J ends, which lost 2 bases and 7 bases, there was a span of 17 bases. The CDR3 consists of 15 residues. In germline, CDR1 is MDHEN, CDR2 SYDVKM. DNA of the CDR3: TGTGCCAGCAGTTTACCCACGGGCCAAGGGGGTGGCTACACCTTC. It translates to CASSLPTGQGGGYTF.

This rearrangement joins TRBV11-3 to TRBJ2-3; a weak D match, TRBD2 (6 bases). This CDR3 spans 13 amino acids. V lost 4 bases to trimming and J lost 4 bases, with 9 bases between them. Germline V gene sequence: CDR1 SGHNT, CDR2 YENEEA. CDR3 sequence reads: CASSSRGSDTQYF. The CDR3 nucleotides read TGTGCCAGCAGCTCTCGGGGGTCAGATACGCAGTATTTT.

The rearrangement uses TRBV2 and TRBJ2-1; the match to TRBD1 covers 10 bases. V trimming: 4 bases; J trimming: 8 bases; junction bases outside the gene matches: 5. In germline, CDR1 is SNHLY, CDR2 FYNNEI. The CDR3 totals 14 residues. CDR3: CASSGTGQGDEQFF. The CDR3 nucleotides read TGTGCCAGCAGTGGAACTGGACAGGGGGATGAGCAGTTCTTC.

This chain uses TRBV10-3 with TRBJ2-5, with D tentatively TRBD2 (6 bases). This CDR3 contains 15 residues. CDR1 ENHRY and CDR2 SYGVKD come from the germline V gene. V was cut by 11 bases and J by 1 base, with 20 bases left in between. The CDR3 is CAVSDGWDSQETQYF. The CDR3 bases are TGTGCCGTATCTGACGGTTGGGACTCCCAAGAGACCCAGTACTTC.

This clone was observed a handful of times. Here the CDR3 DNA reads TGCGCCAGCAGCCCACTTAGCGGGGAGACCGGGGAGCTGTTTTTT. It codes for CASSPLSGETGELFF. This sequence joins TRBV5-1 and TRBJ2-2; TRBD2 agrees at 8 bases. Germline V lookup: CDR1 SGHRS, CDR2 YFSETQ. CDR3 length equals 15 residues. V gave up 4 bases and J gave up 5 bases; unmatched junction bases: 7.

This chain uses TRBV27 with TRBJ2-7; 13 bases fit TRBD2. Looked up from germline, CDR1 is MNHEY and CDR2 is SMNVEV (reference sequence). The CDR3 totals 16 residues. J lost 4 bases, V lost 4 bases, and 7 bases had no gene match. Written as DNA, the CDR3 is TGTGCCAGCAGTTCGGGGACTAGCGGGACATGGTACGAGCAGTACTTC. Protein product: CASSSGTSGTWYEQYF.

In its sample, this clone was seen once. The chain has TRBV6-5 and TRBJ2-1; tentatively, D is TRBD2 (5 bases). V lost 7 bases, J lost 0 bases, and 10 bases lay in between. The CDR3 length is 14 residues. Germline CDR1 and CDR2: MNHEY and SVGAGI. This CDR3 reads CASMRRVSYNEQFF. The CDR3 bases are TGTGCCAGCATGCGGCGGGTCTCCTACAATGAGCAGTTCTTC.

The chain joins TRBV24-1 to TRBJ1-1; D is undetermined. Trimming pared 7 bases from V and 2 bases from J, leaving 7 bases between. CDR3 length: 12 residues. Germline-derived CDR1 and CDR2 are KGHDR and SFDVKD. CDR3 loop: CATSSPNTEAFF. DNA of the CDR3: TGTGCCACCAGCAGTCCCAACACTGAAGCTTTCTTT.

The chain carries TRBV6-6 and TRBJ2-2, with 7 positions matching TRBD2. The CDR3 has 19 residues. V trimming: 5 bases; J trimming: 4 bases; junction bases outside the gene matches: 19. Germline CDR1 reads MNHNY; CDR2 reads SVGAGI (reference sequence). CDR3 amino acids: CASSRERGLVGSGTGELFF. CDR3 bases: TGTGCCAGCAGTCGAGAACGAGGACTAGTGGGGAGTGGCACCGGGGAGCTGTTTTTT.

This chain uses TRBV7-6 with TRBJ1-1; 7 bases match TRBD1. The CDR3 length is 16 residues. The J segment lost 1 base and the V segment lost 2 bases, leaving 7 bases of the junction unmatched. CDR1 SGHVS and CDR2 FNYEAQ come from the germline V gene. The CDR3 loop is CASSLKGDRANTEAFF. The DNA of the CDR3 is TGTGCCAGCAGCTTAAAAGGAGACAGGGCGAACACTGAAGCTTTCTTT.

This rearrangement joins TRBV30 to TRBJ2-3, with TRBD2 matching 11 bases. The V and J ends lost 1 base and 9 bases, in that order; junction bases with no gene match: 9. CDR3 length: 15 amino acids. Germline V gene lookup returns CDR1 GTSNPN and CDR2 SVGIG (reference sequence). The CDR3 protein is CAWSDGTSGLWTQYF. The CDR3 DNA follows: TGTGCCTGGAGTGACGGGACTAGCGGACTCTGGACGCAGTATTTT.

The chain couples TRBV9 to TRBJ1-4, with a possible D match to TRBD1 (5 bases). This CDR3 region has 14 residues. Per germline, CDR1 SGDLS and CDR2 YYNGEE. Trimming cost V 0 bases and J 13 bases, with 16 bases left between them. The CDR3 DNA reads TGTGCCAGCAGCGTAGCGACAGTGGTGAGTATACTGTTTTTT. Encoded protein: CASSVATVVSILFF. Complete variable domain (other parts from reference TRBV9 and TRBJ1-4): DSGVTQTPKHLITATGQRVTLRCSPRSGDLSVYWYQQSLDQGLQFLIQYYNGEERAKGNILERFSAQQFPDLHSELNLSSLELGDSALYFCASSVATVVSILFFGSGTQLSVL.

V usage is TRBV19 and J usage is TRBJ2-1, with D hard to call. CDR1 is LNHDA, CDR2 SQIVND, per germline (reference sequence). The CDR3 covers 12 residues. Trimming removed 7 bases from V and 0 bases from J, with 4 bases in between. CDR3 in amino acids: CASISSYNEQFF. CDR3 bases: TGTGCCAGTATAAGCTCCTACAATGAGCAGTTCTTC.

This sequence joins TRBV6-6 and TRBJ2-7, with TRBD2 identical over 9 bases. Germline CDR1 MNHNY, CDR2 SVGAGI (reference sequence). With V trimmed by 2 bases and J by 4 bases, 6 bases remained unmatched. This CDR3 comprises 15 residues. The CDR3 here is CASSYGGGRAYEQYF. CDR3 nucleotides: TGTGCCAGCAGTTACGGGGGCGGGAGGGCATACGAGCAGTACTTC.

This chain connects TRBV28 to TRBJ1-1, with 7 bases matching TRBD1. V lost 5 bases and J lost 7; bases outside the gene matches: 1. This CDR3 has 11 residues. CDR1 and CDR2 (germline): MDHEN, SYDVKM. Here the CDR3 reads CASSTGDEAFF. As DNA, the CDR3 is TGTGCCAGCAGTACAGGGGATGAAGCTTTCTTT. Drawing the rest from reference TRBV28 and TRBJ1-1, the complete variable domain is DVKVTQSSRYLVKRTGEKVFLECVQDMDHENMFWYRQDPGLGLRLIYFSYDVKMKEKGDIPEGYSVSREKKERFSLILESASTNQTSMYLCASSTGDEAFFGQGTRLTVV.

The chain has TRBV7-9 and TRBJ2-2, with no clear D. Germline CDR1 SEHNR, CDR2 FQNEAQ (reference sequence). The V gene lost 8 bases and the J gene lost 3 bases, with 10 bases spanning the gap. CDR3 length: 13 residues. Here the CDR3 reads CASSMADTGELFF. CDR3 nucleotides: TGTGCCAGCTCAATGGCGGACACCGGGGAGCTGTTTTTT.

The V gene is TRBV4-1, the J gene TRBJ2-7; 8 bases are a match to TRBD2. Unmatched junction bases numbered 8, after V lost 4 bases and J lost 6 bases. The CDR3 has 14 residues. Germline lookup yields CDR1 MGHRA and CDR2 YSYEKL. The CDR3 DNA is TGCGCCAGCAGCCTACCGGGACTAGTTACCGAGCAGTACTTC. Amino acid sequence: CASSLPGLVTEQYF.

The V gene is TRBV7-8, the J gene TRBJ2-5; 7 bases are shared with TRBD1. The CDR3 sequence is 13 residues long. The germline V gene has CDR1 SGHVS and CDR2 FQNEAQ. V gave up 6 bases and J gave up 6 bases; unmatched junction bases: 7. The CDR3 bases are TGTGCCAGCAGACGTCCAGGGGGTCAGACCCAGTACTTC. It encodes CASRRPGGQTQYF. Looking up the rest from reference TRBV7-8 and TRBJ2-5 gives the full variable domain: GAGVSQSPRYKVAKRGQDVALRCDPISGHVSLFWYQQALGQGPEFLTYFQNEAQLDKSGLPSDRFFAERPEGSVSTLKIQRTQQEDSAVYLCASRRPGGQTQYFGPGTRLLVL.